The 23 T cell receptor beta chains listed next were all sequenced from one sample in a study of CD8 T cells in ankylosing spondylitis. TCRdb reprocessed the 5' RACE reads with MiXCR, giving one entry per CDR3 protein. The sample lists about 260,000 distinct CDR3 sequences; 20% were seen once. The source material was blood, either unsorted or a sorted T cell fraction (not recorded which). The source of these receptors is a male donor with ankylosing spondylitis or in good health (not recorded which).

The chain joins TRBV5-1 to TRBJ2-7, with 10 nucleotides matching TRBD2. J gave up 5 bases and V 4 bases, and 9 bases lay outside the gene matches. CDR1 SGHRS and CDR2 YFSETQ come from the germline V gene. The CDR3 loop spans 15 amino acids. The CDR3 nucleotides are TGCGCCAGCAGCCTCGGGCGGCTAGCGGGAGACGAGCAGTACGTC. Residues: CASSLGRLAGDEQYV.

This clonotype showed up just a few times. The rearrangement joins TRBV7-9 to TRBJ1-1, with a weak D call TRBD1 (6 bases). V was pared by 2 bases and J by 5 bases, with 9 bases between. The CDR3 length is 13 residues. Germline V lookup: CDR1 SEHNR, CDR2 FQNEAQ (reference sequence). In DNA form, the CDR3 reads TGTGCCAGCAGCTTACCCGGGACAACTGAAGCTTTCTTT. It encodes CASSLPGTTEAFF.

This clonotype was picked up a small number of times. The chain combines TRBV12-3 or TRBV12-4 with TRBJ1-6; no clear D gene. The CDR3 runs 14 residues. Trimming shortened V by 3 bases and J by 6 bases, and 9 bases separated the two germline ends. CDR3 nucleotide sequence: TGTGCCAGCAGTTTCGCCGCTTTTAATTCACCCCTCCACTTT. It specifies CASSFAAFNSPLHF.

There are a few counts of this clonotype. The chain links TRBV29-1 to TRBJ2-1; D ambiguous. The CDR3 is 15 amino acids. Trimming took off 3 bases at V and 4 bases at J, with 16 bases between the two ends. The germline gives CDR1 SQVTM, CDR2 ANQGSEA. CDR3 sequence reads: CSVEGQLRLYNEQFF. The DNA for the CDR3 is TGCAGCGTTGAGGGCCAGCTACGTCTATACAATGAGCAGTTCTTC.

V and J are TRBV12-3 or TRBV12-4 and TRBJ2-5; TRBD2 agrees at 12 bases. This CDR3 comprises 15 residues. J gave up 6 bases and V 6 bases, and 8 bases lay outside the gene matches. The DNA for the CDR3 is TGTGCCAGCAGCCCACTAGCGGGAGGCCTGAAGACCCAGTACTTC. It translates to CASSPLAGGLKTQYF.

The gene calls are TRBV28 and TRBJ1-4; TRBD1 is a possible D gene (5 bases). The CDR3 is 15 residues long. Germline CDR1 reads MDHEN; CDR2 reads SYDVKM. Trimming removed 3 bases from V and 7 bases from J, with 15 bases in between. The CDR3 loop reads CASSFPRGRGEKLFF. Written as DNA, the CDR3 is TGTGCCAGCAGTTTTCCCAGAGGGAGGGGTGAAAAACTGTTTTTT.

This clonotype appeared many times. The chain carries TRBV12-3 or TRBV12-4 and TRBJ2-3; 9 positions match TRBD2. V gave up 6 bases and J gave up 0 bases; unmatched junction bases: 7. This CDR3 spans 16 amino acids. CDR3 residues: CASSLGLAPSTDTQYF. In DNA, the CDR3 is TGTGCCAGCAGCCTGGGACTAGCACCAAGCACAGATACGCAGTATTTT.

This sequence joins TRBV5-1 and TRBJ2-5; possible D gene TRBD1, 6 bases. Germline CDR1 SGHRS, CDR2 YFSETQ. Trimming shortened V by 2 bases and J by 2 bases, and 10 bases separated the two germline ends. The CDR3 is made up of 14 amino acids. CDR3 nucleotides: TGCGCCAGCAGCTTCCGGGACACGCAAGAGACCCAGTACTTC. It yields the protein CASSFRDTQETQYF.

The chain recombines TRBV20-1 with TRBJ2-7; 7 positions agree with TRBD1. The CDR3 is 11 amino acids. The V gene end was trimmed by 5 bases and the J gene end by 5 bases; junction bases not matched to a gene: 3. Per the germline V gene, CDR1 is DFQATT and CDR2 is SNEGSKA (reference sequence). The CDR3 DNA reads as TGCAGTGCTCCACAGGGGAACGAGCAGTACGTC. It yields the protein CSAPQGNEQYV.

As DNA, the CDR3 is TGTGCCATCAGTTCCGGGACAGGAAGATCACCCCTCCACTTT. Its protein is CAISSGTGRSPLHF. V usage is TRBV10-3 and J usage is TRBJ1-6; 8 bases map to TRBD1. There are 14 residues in the CDR3. V lost 5 bases, J lost 10 bases, and 7 bases stayed unmatched. CDR1 and CDR2 from the germline V gene are ENHRY and SYGVKD.

This clonotype occurred a few times. This chain connects TRBV12-3 or TRBV12-4 to TRBJ2-1, with TRBD1 matching over 7 bases. V lost 6 bases and J lost 0; bases outside the gene matches: 8. CDR3 size: 16 residues. The CDR3, as DNA: TGTGCCAGCAGCCTACTACAGGGGAGCTCCTACAATGAGCAGTTCTTC. Its protein product is CASSLLQGSSYNEQFF.

The chain joins TRBV12-3 or TRBV12-4 to TRBJ2-1; 13 positions match TRBD2. This CDR3 contains 20 residues. J gave up 3 bases and V 3 bases, and 14 bases lay outside the gene matches. The DNA of the CDR3 is TGTGCCAGCAGTTTTCGACAGGGGGTTCGACTAGCGGGGGGCTACAATGAGCAGTTCTTC. It specifies CASSFRQGVRLAGGYNEQFF.

This clonotype was seen ten or more times. This chain links TRBV9 with TRBJ1-3; D gene unclear. The CDR3 consists of 13 residues. Trimming shortened V by 3 bases and J by 3 bases, and 7 bases separated the two germline ends. In germline, CDR1 is SGDLS, CDR2 YYNGEE. The CDR3 DNA sequence: TGTGCCAGCAGCGCACTAGGTGGAAACACCATATATTTT. Protein: CASSALGGNTIYF.

The chain employs TRBV5-1 and TRBJ1-6, with D possibly matching TRBD1 (5 bases). Germline CDR1 is SGHRS and CDR2 is YFSETQ. This CDR3 is built from 15 residues. V was pared by 2 bases and J by 5 bases, with 11 bases between. CDR3 amino acids: CASSLAGRDNSPLHF. The CDR3 DNA reads TGCGCCAGCAGCTTAGCGGGCAGGGATAATTCACCCCTCCACTTT.

This clonotype was seen many times. The rearrangement joins TRBV7-2 to TRBJ2-3; 9 nucleotides align to TRBD2. Germline CDR1 SGHTA, CDR2 FQGNSA. The CDR3 loop spans 15 amino acids. V lost 2 bases and J lost 4; bases outside the gene matches: 4. The CDR3 loop reads CASSLSAGGADTQYF. The CDR3 nucleotides are TGTGCCAGCAGCTTATCGGCGGGAGGGGCAGATACGCAGTATTTT.

This clonotype appeared a few times. The CDR3 region is CASSNGHSNQPQHF. The CDR3 nucleotides are TGTGCCAGCAGCAACGGGCATAGCAATCAGCCCCAGCATTTT. The chain carries TRBV9 and TRBJ1-5; unclear D gene. The germline V gene has CDR1 SGDLS and CDR2 YYNGEE. The CDR3 runs to 14 residues. The V end lost 4 bases, the J end lost 0 bases, and 8 bases lay between the germline ends.

This clonotype was recorded a few times. The CDR3 is CASSWTGESANEQFF. The CDR3 region has the DNA TGCGCCAGCAGCTGGACTGGCGAGTCCGCCAATGAGCAGTTCTTC. The chain employs TRBV5-1 and TRBJ2-1; TRBD2 might be the D (5 bases). V was clipped by 3 bases and J by 6 bases, with 16 bases between them. Germline CDR1 SGHRS, CDR2 YFSETQ. This CDR3 is built from 15 residues.

This chain uses TRBV13 with TRBJ2-2, with TRBD2 matching over 11 bases. This CDR3 contains 15 residues. The V segment lost 8 bases and the J segment 2 bases; nucleotides outside the gene matches: 4. Germline assignment: CDR1 PRHDT and CDR2 FYEKMQ (reference sequence). CDR3 sequence reads: CASVAGGPNTGELFF. In DNA form, the CDR3 reads TGTGCCAGCGTAGCGGGGGGGCCCAACACCGGGGAGCTGTTTTTT.

This clonotype was counted at least ten times. The chain carries TRBV5-1 and TRBJ2-7; 9 nucleotides line up with TRBD2. Germline V gene lookup returns CDR1 SGHRS and CDR2 YFSETQ. The J segment lost 0 bases and the V segment lost 6 bases, leaving 10 bases of the junction unmatched. This CDR3 has 16 residues. CDR3 sequence (DNA): TGCGCCAGCATTCGGGAGCGGGGGGTAACCTCCTACGAGCAGTACGTC. This encodes CASIRERGVTSYEQYV.

This clonotype was observed a handful of times. V gene TRBV28 combines with J gene TRBJ2-1, with unresolved D. Trimming left V 8 bases short and J 7 bases short, with 9 bases between. The CDR3 runs 11 residues. The germline V gene encodes CDR1 MDHEN and CDR2 SYDVKM. The CDR3 here is CASSIENEQFF. The CDR3, as DNA: TGTGCCAGCTCTATCGAAAATGAGCAGTTCTTC.

The sample holds many counts of this clonotype. J is TRBJ1-2 and V is TRBV29-1, with 9 nucleotides matching TRBD1. CDR1 and CDR2 from the germline V gene are SQVTM and ANQGSEA. V was clipped by 8 bases and J by 5 bases; unmatched bases: 9. This CDR3 region has 13 residues. CDR3 in DNA: TGCAGCTTCCTACAGGGGGCGGGTTATGGCTACACCTTC. Its translation: CSFLQGAGYGYTF.

This chain uses TRBV5-1 with TRBJ2-1, with TRBD1 as a possible D gene (6 bases). V gave up 4 bases and J gave up 3 bases, with 14 bases separating them. CDR1 and CDR2 (germline): SGHRS, YFSETQ. This CDR3 region has 15 residues. CDR3 in DNA: TGCGCCAGCAGCCCCGGGACAAACCACTACAATGAGCAGTTCTTC. It is translated as CASSPGTNHYNEQFF.

This clonotype showed up many times. The chain joins TRBV4-2 to TRBJ2-5, with D hard to call. Germline V CDR1 and CDR2: LGHNA, YNFKEQ. This CDR3 has 14 amino acids. V gave up 0 bases and J gave up 8 bases, with 13 bases separating them. Written as DNA, the CDR3 is TGTGCCAGCAGCCAAGATCTCGGTCCGGTAACCCAGTACTTC. It specifies CASSQDLGPVTQYF.